Detailed here is one T cell receptor beta chain. It lacks a known antigen. The germline gene is not matched at one end of the junction; a read error may be the cause. The data were obtained in a study of blood T cell repertoires in COVID-19 (TCRdb year 2020). At the level of the whole study: Samples from collaborators originated in the United States, Italy and Spain and spanned both the acute and convalescent phases of COVID-19. The material from the prospective study consisted of cDNA or gDNA derived from T cells, B-cell-depleted T cells, or PBMCs. The dataset comprised deeply sampled blood TCRbeta repertoires from subjects exposed to, actively infected with, or recovered from COVID-19. The repertoires were released in a freely available public database intended as a resource for research on the immune response to SARS-CoV-2. The samples were drawn from two sources: the first 160 participants of the ongoing ImmuneRACE study, and 950 to 1,500 subjects contributed by 6 global collaborators. Nearly every sample came with metadata listing a de-identified subject ID, COVID-19 status, age in years and sex. Where available, HLA class I and class II types were taken from metadata supplied by the sample provider and were not determined by assay-based typing. Points the paper makes about the study in general: The amount of clinical and demographic metadata varied by source and participant and was provided uncurated.

TCRbeta CDR3 regions were amplified from genomic DNA by means of the immunoSEQ Assay, a bias-controlled multiplex PCR. Per the original workflow: Within the assay, amplification of reference gene primers was used to estimate how many nucleated cells each sample contained. To quantify the absolute abundance of each unique TCRbeta CDR3 rearrangement, sequence reads were collapsed and filtered. For each sample, productive Simpson clonality was calculated as the square root of Simpson's diversity index across productive rearrangements. TCRdb obtained this table from immuneACCESS and retained in-frame rearrangements with V and J assigned. These tables miss some clones; where compared with another copy, unresolved V genes account for less than half of the shortfall, and the remainder is unexplained. V, J and clone size derive from that table, while D and trimming were established from the DNA sequence. Across this sample there are fewer than 80,000 clones, with approximately 90% seen only once. The ten largest make up roughly a fifth of the sample.

The CDR3, from cysteine to phenylalanine, totals 15 residues. Left in the record is the CDR3 DNA by itself, 45 bases read in frame from the first base. CDR1 LNHDA and CDR2 SQIVND are derived from the germline V gene (reference sequence). Each collaborating institution followed its own protocols to collect whole blood in K2EDTA tubes. For TCRbeta analysis, collaborators shipped samples in one of three forms: frozen whole blood, isolated PBMCs, or DNA extracted from either of those sample types. Sequencing used peripheral blood. This TCR derives from a human donor in a cohort sampled during active COVID-19. The chain couples TRBV19 to TRBJ2-7; the D gene is perhaps TRBD2, on 5 matching bases. The CDR3 protein sequence reads: CASSLDPRGTYEQYF. The DNA reads as follows: TGTGCCAGTAGTTTAGACCCACGGGGTACCTACGAGCAGTACTTC.